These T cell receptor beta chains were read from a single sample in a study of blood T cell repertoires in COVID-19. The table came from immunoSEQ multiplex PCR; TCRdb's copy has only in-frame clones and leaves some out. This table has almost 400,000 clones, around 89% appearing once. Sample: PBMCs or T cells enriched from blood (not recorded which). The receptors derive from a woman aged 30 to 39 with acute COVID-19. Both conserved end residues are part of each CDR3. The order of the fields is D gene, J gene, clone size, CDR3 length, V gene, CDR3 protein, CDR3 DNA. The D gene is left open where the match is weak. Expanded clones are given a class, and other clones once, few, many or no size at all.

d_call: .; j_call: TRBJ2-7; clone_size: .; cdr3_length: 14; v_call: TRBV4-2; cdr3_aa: CASSQAGESYEQYF; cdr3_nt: TGTGCCAGCAGCCAAGCCGGGGAATCCTACGAGCAGTACTTC
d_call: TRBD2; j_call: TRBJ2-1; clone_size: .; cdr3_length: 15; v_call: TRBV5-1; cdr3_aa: CASSATSGSYNEQFF; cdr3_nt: TGCGCCAGCAGCGCAACTAGCGGGTCCTACAATGAGCAGTTCTTC
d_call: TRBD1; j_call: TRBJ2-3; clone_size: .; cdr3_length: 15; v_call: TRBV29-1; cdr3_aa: CSVEAGTGVRDTQYF; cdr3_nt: TGCAGCGTTGAAGCCGGGACAGGGGTTAGAGATACGCAGTATTTT
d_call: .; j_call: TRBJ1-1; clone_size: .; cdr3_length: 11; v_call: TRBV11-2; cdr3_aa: CASSLGPEAFF; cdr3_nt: TGTGCCAGCAGCTTAGGGCCTGAAGCTTTCTTT
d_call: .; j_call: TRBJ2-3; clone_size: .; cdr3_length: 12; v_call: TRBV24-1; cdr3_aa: CATSASTDTQYF; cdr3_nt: TGTGCCACCAGTGCAAGCACAGATACGCAGTATTTT
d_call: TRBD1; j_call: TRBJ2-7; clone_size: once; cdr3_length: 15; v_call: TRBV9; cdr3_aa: CASSVSGQGTYEQYF; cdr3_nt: TGTGCCAGCAGCGTTTCGGGACAGGGGACCTACGAGCAGTACTTC
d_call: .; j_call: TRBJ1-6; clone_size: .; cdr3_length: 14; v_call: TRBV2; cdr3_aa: CASSGDSLNSPLHF; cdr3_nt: TGTGCCAGCAGCGGCGACAGTCTAAATTCACCCCTCCACTTT
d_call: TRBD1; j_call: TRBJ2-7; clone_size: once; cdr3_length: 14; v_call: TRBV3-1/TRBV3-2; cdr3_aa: CASSPGQGPYEQYF; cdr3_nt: TGTGCCAGCAGCCCCGGACAGGGACCCTACGAGCAGTACTTC
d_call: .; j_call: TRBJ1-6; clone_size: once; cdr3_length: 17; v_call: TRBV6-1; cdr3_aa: CASSDSLGVGYNSPLHF; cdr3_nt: TGTGCCAGCAGTGACAGTTTAGGGGTTGGCTATAATTCACCCCTCCACTTT
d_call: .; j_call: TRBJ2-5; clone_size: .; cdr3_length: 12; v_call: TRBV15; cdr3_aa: CATSSSRETQYF; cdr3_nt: TGTGCCACCAGCAGCAGCAGGGAGACCCAGTACTTC
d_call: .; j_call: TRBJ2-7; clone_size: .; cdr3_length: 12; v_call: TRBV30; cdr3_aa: CAWKDTGYEQYF; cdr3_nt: TGTGCCTGGAAGGACACCGGATACGAGCAGTACTTC
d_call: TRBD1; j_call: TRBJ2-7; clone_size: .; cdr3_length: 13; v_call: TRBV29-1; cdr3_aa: CSVTGVTIYEQYF; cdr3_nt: TGCAGCGTTACAGGGGTGACTATCTACGAGCAGTACTTC
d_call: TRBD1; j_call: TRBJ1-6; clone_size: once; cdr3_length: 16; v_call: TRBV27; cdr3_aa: CASSSRQGAYNSPLHF; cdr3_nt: TGTGCCAGCAGTTCCCGACAGGGGGCGTATAATTCACCCCTCCACTTT
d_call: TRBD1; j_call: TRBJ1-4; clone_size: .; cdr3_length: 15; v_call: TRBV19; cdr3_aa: CASSRPWTGSEKLFF; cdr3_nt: TGTGCCAGTAGCCGACCATGGACAGGGAGTGAAAAACTGTTTTTT
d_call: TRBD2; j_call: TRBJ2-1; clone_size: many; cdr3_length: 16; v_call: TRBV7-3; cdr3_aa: CASSPERGGEYNEQFF; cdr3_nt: TGTGCCAGCAGCCCCGAGCGGGGGGGCGAGTACAATGAGCAGTTCTTC
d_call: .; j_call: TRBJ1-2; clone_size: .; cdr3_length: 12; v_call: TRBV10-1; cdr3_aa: CASSPFNYGYTF; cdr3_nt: TGCGCCAGCAGCCCCTTTAACTATGGCTACACCTTC
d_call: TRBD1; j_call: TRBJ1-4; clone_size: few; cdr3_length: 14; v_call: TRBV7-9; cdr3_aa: CATRPQGGDEKLFF; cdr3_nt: TGTGCCACCCGTCCACAGGGGGGAGATGAAAAACTGTTTTTT
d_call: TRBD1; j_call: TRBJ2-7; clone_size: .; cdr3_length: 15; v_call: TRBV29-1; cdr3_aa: CSVEEQGARDYEQYF; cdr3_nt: TGCAGCGTTGAAGAACAGGGGGCTCGTGACTACGAGCAGTACTTC
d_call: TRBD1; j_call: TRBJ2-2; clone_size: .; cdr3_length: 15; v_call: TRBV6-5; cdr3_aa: CASRSRTGGTGELFF; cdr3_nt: TGTGCCAGCAGGTCGCGGACAGGCGGTACCGGGGAGCTGTTTTTT
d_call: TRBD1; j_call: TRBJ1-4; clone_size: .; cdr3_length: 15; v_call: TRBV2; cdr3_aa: CASSGDRGPNEKLFF; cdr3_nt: TGTGCCAGCAGTGGGGACAGGGGTCCTAATGAAAAACTGTTTTTT
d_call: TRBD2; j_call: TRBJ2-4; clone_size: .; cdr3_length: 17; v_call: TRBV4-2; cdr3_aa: CASSQDSVAGNKNIQYF; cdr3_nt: TGTGCCAGCAGCCAAGATTCGGTAGCGGGGAACAAAAACATTCAGTACTTC
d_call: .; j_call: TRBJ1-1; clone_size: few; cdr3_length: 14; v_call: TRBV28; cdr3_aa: CASSLPGGGTEAFF; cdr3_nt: TGTGCCAGCAGTCTCCCCGGGGGGGGCACTGAAGCTTTCTTT
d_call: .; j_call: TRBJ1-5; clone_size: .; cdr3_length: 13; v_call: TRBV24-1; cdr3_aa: CATSALSNQPQHF; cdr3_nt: TGTGCCACCAGTGCCCTAAGTAATCAGCCCCAGCATTTT
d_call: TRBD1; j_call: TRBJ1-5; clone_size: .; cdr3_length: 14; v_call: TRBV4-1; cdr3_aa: CASSQDRGYQPQHF; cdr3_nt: TGCGCCAGCAGCCAGGACAGGGGGTATCAGCCCCAGCATTTT
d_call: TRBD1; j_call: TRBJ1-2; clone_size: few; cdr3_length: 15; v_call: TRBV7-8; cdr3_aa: CASSSMGTGVGGYTF; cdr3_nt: TGTGCCAGCAGCTCTATGGGGACAGGGGTCGGGGGCTACACCTTC
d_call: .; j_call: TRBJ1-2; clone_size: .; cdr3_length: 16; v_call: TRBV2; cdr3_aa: CASSLREAAPNYGYTF; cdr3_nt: TGTGCCAGCAGTCTAAGGGAGGCGGCACCTAACTATGGCTACACCTTC
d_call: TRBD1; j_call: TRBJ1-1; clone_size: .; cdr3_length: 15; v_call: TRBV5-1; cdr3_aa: CASTRGQNGNTEAFF; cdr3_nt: TGCGCCAGCACGAGGGGACAGAACGGGAACACTGAAGCTTTCTTT
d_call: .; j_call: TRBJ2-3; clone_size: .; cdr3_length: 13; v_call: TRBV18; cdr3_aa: CASSPGATDTQYF; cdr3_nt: TGTGCCAGCTCACCAGGGGCCACAGATACGCAGTATTTT
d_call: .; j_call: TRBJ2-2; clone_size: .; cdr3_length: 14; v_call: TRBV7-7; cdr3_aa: CASSIQENTGELFF; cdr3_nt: TGTGCCAGCAGCATACAGGAGAACACCGGGGAGCTGTTTTTT
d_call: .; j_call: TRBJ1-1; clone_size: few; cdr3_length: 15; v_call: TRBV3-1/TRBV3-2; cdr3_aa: CASDFMGSRGLAAFF; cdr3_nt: TGTGCCAGCGACTTCATGGGAAGCAGGGGTCTCGCAGCTTTCTTT
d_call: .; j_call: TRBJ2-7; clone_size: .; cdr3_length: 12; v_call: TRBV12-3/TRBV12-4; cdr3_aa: CASSLGGNEQYF; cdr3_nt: TGTGCCAGCAGTTTAGGAGGGAACGAGCAGTACTTC
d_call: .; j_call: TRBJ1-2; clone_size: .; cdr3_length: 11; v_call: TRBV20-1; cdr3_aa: CSASKGDGYTF; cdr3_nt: TGCAGTGCTAGCAAGGGGGATGGCTACACCTTC
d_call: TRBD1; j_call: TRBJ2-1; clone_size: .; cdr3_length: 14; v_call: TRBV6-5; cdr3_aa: CASLRGQGYNEQFF; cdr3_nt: TGTGCCAGTCTTAGGGGACAGGGCTACAATGAGCAGTTCTTC
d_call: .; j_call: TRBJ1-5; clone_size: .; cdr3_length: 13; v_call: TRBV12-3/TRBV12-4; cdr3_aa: CASSLSSHQPQHF; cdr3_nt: TGTGCCAGCAGTTTATCTTCTCATCAGCCCCAGCATTTT
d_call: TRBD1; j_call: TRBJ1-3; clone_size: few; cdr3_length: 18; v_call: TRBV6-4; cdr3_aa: CASRDRTGGTFSGNTIYF; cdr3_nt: TGTGCCAGCAGAGATCGGACAGGGGGGACCTTCTCTGGAAACACCATATATTTT
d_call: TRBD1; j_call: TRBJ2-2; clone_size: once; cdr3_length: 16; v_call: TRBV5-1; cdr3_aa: CASSSTEGGAGGELFF; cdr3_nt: TGCGCCAGCAGCTCTACAGAAGGGGGCGCGGGCGGGGAGCTGTTTTTT
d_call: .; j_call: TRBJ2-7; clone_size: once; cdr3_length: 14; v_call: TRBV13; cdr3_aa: CASSFGASSYEQYF; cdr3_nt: TGTGCCAGCAGCTTTGGAGCTAGCTCCTACGAGCAGTACTTC
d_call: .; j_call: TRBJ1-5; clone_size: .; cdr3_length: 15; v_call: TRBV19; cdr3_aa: CASSSRWHSNQPQHF; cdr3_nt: TGTGCCAGTAGTTCGAGGTGGCATAGCAATCAGCCCCAGCATTTT
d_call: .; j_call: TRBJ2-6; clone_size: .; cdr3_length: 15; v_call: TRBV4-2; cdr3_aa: CASSQDRSWANVLTF; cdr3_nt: TGTGCCAGCAGCCAAGACCGGAGTTGGGCCAACGTCCTGACTTTC
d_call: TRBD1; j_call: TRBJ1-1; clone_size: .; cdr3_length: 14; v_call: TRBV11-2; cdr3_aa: CASSPQGAATEAFF; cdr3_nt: TGTGCCAGCAGTCCACAGGGGGCGGCCACTGAAGCTTTCTTT
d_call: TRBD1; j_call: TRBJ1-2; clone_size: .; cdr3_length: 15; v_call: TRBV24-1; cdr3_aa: CATSDPGQAIYGYTF; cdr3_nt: TGTGCCACCAGTGACCCCGGACAGGCAATCTATGGCTACACCTTC
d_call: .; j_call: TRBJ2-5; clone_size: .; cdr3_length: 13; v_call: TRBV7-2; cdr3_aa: CASSLGVQETQYF; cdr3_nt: TGTGCCAGCAGCTTAGGCGTACAAGAGACCCAGTACTTC
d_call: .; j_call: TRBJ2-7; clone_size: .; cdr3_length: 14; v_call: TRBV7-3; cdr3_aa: CASSLTRGGDEQYF; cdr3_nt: TGTGCCAGCAGCTTAACCCGGGGAGGCGACGAGCAGTACTTC
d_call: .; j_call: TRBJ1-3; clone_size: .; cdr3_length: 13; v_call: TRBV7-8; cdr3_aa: CASSFVSGNTIYF; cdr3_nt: TGTGCCAGCAGCTTCGTCTCTGGAAACACCATATATTTT
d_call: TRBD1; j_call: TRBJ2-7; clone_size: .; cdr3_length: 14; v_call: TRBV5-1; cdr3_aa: CASSLQGTFYEQYF; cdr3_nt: TGCGCCAGCAGTTTACAGGGGACATTTTACGAGCAGTACTTC
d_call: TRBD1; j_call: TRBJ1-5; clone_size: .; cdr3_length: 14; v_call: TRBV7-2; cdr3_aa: CASSLGQGAQPQHF; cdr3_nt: TGTGCCAGCAGCTTAGGACAGGGGGCTCAGCCCCAGCATTTT
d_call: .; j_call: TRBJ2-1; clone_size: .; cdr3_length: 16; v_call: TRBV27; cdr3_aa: CASSPLLTPRGNEQFF; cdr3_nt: TGTGCCAGCAGTCCCCTCCTGACACCCCGGGGAAATGAGCAGTTCTTC
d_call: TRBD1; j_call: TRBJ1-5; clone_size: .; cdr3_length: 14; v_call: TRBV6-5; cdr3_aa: CASSPGQRNQPQHF; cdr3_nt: TGTGCCAGCAGCCCGGGACAGAGAAATCAGCCCCAGCATTTT
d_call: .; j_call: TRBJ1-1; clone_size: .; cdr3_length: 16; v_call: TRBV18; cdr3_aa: CASSNQGRVWTTEAFF; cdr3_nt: TGTGCCAGCTCAAATCAGGGGCGAGTTTGGACCACTGAAGCTTTCTTT
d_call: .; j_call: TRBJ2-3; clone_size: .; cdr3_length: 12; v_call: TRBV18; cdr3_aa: CASSTGADTQYF; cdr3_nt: TGTGCCAGCTCGACCGGGGCAGATACGCAGTATTTT
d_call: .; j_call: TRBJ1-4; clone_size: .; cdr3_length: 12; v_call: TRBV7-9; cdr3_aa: CASSQVGGKLFF; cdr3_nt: TGTGCCAGCAGCCAAGTAGGGGGAAAACTGTTTTTT
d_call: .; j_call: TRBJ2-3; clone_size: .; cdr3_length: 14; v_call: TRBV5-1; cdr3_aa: CASSSTAGPDTQYF; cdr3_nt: TGCGCCAGCAGCTCCACGGCAGGCCCAGATACGCAGTATTTT
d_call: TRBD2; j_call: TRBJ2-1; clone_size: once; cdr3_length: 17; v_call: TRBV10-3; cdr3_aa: CAISDASGGLSYNEQFF; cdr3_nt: TGTGCCATCAGTGATGCTAGCGGGGGGTTATCCTACAATGAGCAGTTCTTC
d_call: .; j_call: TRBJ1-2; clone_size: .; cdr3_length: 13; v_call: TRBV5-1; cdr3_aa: CASSLTGEYGYTF; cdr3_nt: TGCGCCAGCAGCTTGACGGGGGAGTATGGCTACACCTTC
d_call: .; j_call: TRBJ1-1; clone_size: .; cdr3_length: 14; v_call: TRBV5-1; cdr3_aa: CASSLRDKNTEAFF; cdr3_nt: TGCGCCAGCAGCTTACGGGACAAGAACACTGAAGCTTTCTTT